The 4 T cell receptor beta chains presented below share a single source sample, sequenced in a study of response to subunit inactivated influenza vaccine. TCRdb ran MiXCR on the RT-PCR reads and lists one entry per CDR3 protein. The sample lists hundreds of thousands of distinct CDR3 sequences, approximately 17% seen once, with roughly 11% in the top ten. This specimen consisted of PBMCs from blood, obtained roughly 5 days after vaccination. The receptors stem from a man over 45 who received an inactivated influenza vaccine.

The genes are TRBV5-1 and TRBJ1-1; tentative D call: TRBD1 (6 bases). The CDR3 is made up of 15 amino acids. Germline V lookup: CDR1 SGHRS, CDR2 YFSETQ. Trimming shortened V by 0 bases and J by 3 bases, and 12 bases separated the two germline ends. The chain's CDR3 is CASSLGQGTDTEAFF. CDR3 nucleotides: TGCGCCAGCAGCTTGGGGCAGGGGACCGACACTGAAGCTTTCTTT.

V usage is TRBV29-1 and J usage is TRBJ2-7; TRBD1 matches at 7 bases. V lost 6 bases, J lost 0 bases, and 8 bases stayed unmatched. The CDR3 runs 14 residues. CDR1 SQVTM and CDR2 ANQGSEA come from the germline V gene. CDR3 amino acids: CSVLNRGSSYEQYF. CDR3 nucleotide sequence: TGCAGCGTACTGAACAGGGGCAGCTCCTACGAGCAGTACTTC.

Worth noting for this clonotype: With a much larger clone just one base away, this may be a read error. This chain uses TRBV12-3 or TRBV12-4 with TRBJ1-1, with 11 bases that match TRBD1. The CDR3 is 17 amino acids. Trimming cost V 8 bases and J 1 base; bases outside gene matches: 12. In nucleotides, the CDR3 is TGTGCCAGCGGTCCGACATTGGGACAGGGGGAGAACACTGAAGCTTTCTTT. This sequence encodes CASGPTLGQGENTEAFF.

This clonotype turned up a few times. The J gene is TRBJ2-3, the V gene TRBV4-3; D assignment may be TRBD1 or TRBD2 (5 bases each). CDR1 is LGHNA and CDR2 is YSLEER in the germline V gene. The V end was cut by 4 bases, the J end by 3 bases, with 14 bases between. This CDR3 is 15 amino acids long. CDR3 nucleotide sequence: TGCGCCAGCAGCCGAGGGGTCCAGAGTACAGATACGCAGTATTTT. Amino acid sequence: CASSRGVQSTDTQYF.